This T cell receptor (beta chain) is drawn from a study of blood T cell repertoires in COVID-19. Study-wide context: Whether acute or convalescent, the COVID-19 samples came from the United States, Italy and Spain. Nucleic acid was either cDNA or gDNA, and it came from T cells, B-cell-depleted T cells, or PBMCs.

The germline gives CDR1 SGHRS, CDR2 YFSETQ. The CDR3 totals 15 residues. V was cut by 5 bases and J by 4 bases, with 16 bases left in between. In the authors' methods: Reference gene primer amplification gave nucleated cell count estimates. This table comes from immunoSEQ multiplex PCR, and its TCRdb copy is limited to in-frame clones, with some not included. V, J and clone size are taken as reported in that table, and D and trimming were inferred from the DNA itself. Found here are 150,000 to 200,000 clones, around four fifths of them singletons; the top ten hold about 8.8%. The Seattle patients joined while their infection was active and were tracked longitudinally afterward.

The rearrangement links TRBV5-1 to TRBJ1-5; D is uncertain. The origin of this receptor is an elderly woman with COVID-19, enrolled during active disease. The material sequenced was peripheral blood. Here the CDR3 reads CASRAGVAGNQPQHF. As DNA, the CDR3 is TGCGCCAGCAGAGCGGGCGTTGCCGGGAATCAGCCCCAGCATTTT.